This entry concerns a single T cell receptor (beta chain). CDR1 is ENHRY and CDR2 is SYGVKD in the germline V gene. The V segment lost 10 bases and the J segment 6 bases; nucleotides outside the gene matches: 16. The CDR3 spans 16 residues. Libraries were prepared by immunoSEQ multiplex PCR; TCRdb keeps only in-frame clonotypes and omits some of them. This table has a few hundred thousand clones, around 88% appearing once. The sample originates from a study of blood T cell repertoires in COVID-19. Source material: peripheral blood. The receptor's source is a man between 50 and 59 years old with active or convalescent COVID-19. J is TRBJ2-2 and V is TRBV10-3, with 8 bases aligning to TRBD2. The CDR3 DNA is TGTGCCACCGGGGCAGGTGGCGGGGGGCTCTCCGGGGAGCTGTTTTTT. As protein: CATGAGGGGLSGELFF.